One and the same sample provided the 16 T cell receptor beta chains below, sequenced in a study of graft-versus-host responses after intestinal transplantation. Assay used: immunoSEQ multiplex PCR; TCRdb lists only in-frame clones, some missing. This sample has 13,000 to 15,000 clones, with over 30% found just once. The sequenced sample was alloreactive CD4+ T cells from a mixed lymphocyte reaction culture, obtained before intestinal transplant. As to subset: CFSE-low proliferating T cells sorted from roughly six-day pre-transplant mixed lymphocyte reaction (GvH or HvG direction). These receptors were taken from a human patient who received an intestinal transplant.

The chain has TRBV7-9 and TRBJ1-4; tentatively, D is TRBD1 (5 bases). The V end was cut by 3 bases, the J end by 7 bases, with 15 bases between. The CDR3 has 15 residues. Germline V lookup: CDR1 SEHNR, CDR2 FQNEAQ (reference sequence). The CDR3 bases are TGTGCCAGCAGCTTGCTACAGGAGTCGGCTGAAAAACTGTTTTTT. It codes for CASSLLQESAEKLFF.

The sample holds a few counts of this clone. V usage is TRBV10-3 and J usage is TRBJ2-3, with D possibly TRBD2 on 6 matching bases. The germline V gene encodes CDR1 ENHRY and CDR2 SYGVKD. The CDR3 loop spans 13 amino acids. Trimming stripped 8 bases from V and 4 bases from J, with 13 bases between. CDR3 in DNA: TGTGCCATCGGCCCCGGACTATCAGATACGCAGTATTTT. Encoded protein: CAIGPGLSDTQYF.

This rearrangement joins TRBV7-2 to TRBJ2-3, with a tentative D call TRBD2 (7 bases). V gave up 8 bases and J gave up 2 bases, with 14 bases separating them. CDR3 size: 14 residues. Germline CDR1 reads SGHTA; CDR2 reads FQGNSA. The CDR3 sequence: CASRPAGATDTQYF. CDR3 sequence (DNA): TGTGCCAGCCGTCCTGCGGGGGCCACAGATACGCAGTATTTT.

V and J are TRBV29-1 and TRBJ1-1, with 8 bases aligning to TRBD1. Trimming cost V 7 bases and J 0 bases; bases outside gene matches: 1. The CDR3 has 12 amino acids. Germline loops: CDR1 SQVTM, CDR2 ANQGSEA. In DNA, the CDR3 is TGCAGCGCGGGACAGGTGAACACTGAAGCTTTCTTT. Protein sequence: CSAGQVNTEAFF.

The chain carries TRBV27 and TRBJ1-2; TRBD1 matches 8 bases. The V and J ends lost 3 bases and 8 bases, in that order; junction bases with no gene match: 5. This CDR3 has 13 amino acids. The germline CDR1 and CDR2 sequences are MNHEY and SMNVEV (reference sequence). Written as DNA, the CDR3 is TGTGCCAGCAGTTTCCGCGACAGGGGAGGCTACACCTTC. This sequence encodes CASSFRDRGGYTF.

This clone occurred once. The V call is TRBV6-1, the J call TRBJ1-5; 8 bases match TRBD1. The CDR3 is 15 amino acids. Trimming cost V 4 bases and J 3 bases; bases outside gene matches: 5. The germline V gene encodes CDR1 MNHNS and CDR2 SASEGT. The CDR3 nucleotides are TGTGCCAGCAGTGCCGGGACAGGCCACAATCAGCCCCAGCATTTT. It yields the protein CASSAGTGHNQPQHF.

The chain uses TRBV7-2 and TRBJ2-1, with TRBD1 identical over 7 bases. The CDR3 runs 12 residues. The germline CDR1 and CDR2 sequences are SGHTA and FQGNSA. V was clipped by 6 bases and J by 9 bases; unmatched bases: 5. The CDR3 sequence is CASRRQGTEQFF. The CDR3 DNA reads as TGTGCCAGCAGGCGACAGGGTACTGAGCAGTTCTTC.

This clone was seen more than once but under ten times. The rearrangement links TRBV4-1 to TRBJ1-2; 8 bases are shared with TRBD1. The CDR3 has 16 residues. V dropped 0 bases and J dropped 1; count of bases not matched to a gene: 4. Looked up from germline, CDR1 is MGHRA and CDR2 is YSYEKL. This chain's CDR3 is CASSQDLGQGNYGYTF. The CDR3 region has the DNA TGCGCCAGCAGCCAAGATCTCGGACAGGGTAACTATGGCTACACCTTC.

V gene TRBV7-2 combines with J gene TRBJ2-1; the D is unclear. The CDR3 is 15 amino acids. Trimming took 2 bases from V and 4 from J, leaving 12 bases between them. Germline V gene data show CDR1 as SGHTA and CDR2 as FQGNSA. The CDR3 DNA sequence: TGTGCCAGCAGCTTAAGCCCGCAAGCTTACAATGAGCAGTTCTTC. Its translation is CASSLSPQAYNEQFF.

The chain joins TRBV6-5 to TRBJ2-1; D is possibly TRBD2 (6 bases). With 6 bases removed from V and 6 bases from J, the gap between germline ends came to 15 bases. CDR1 is MNHEY, CDR2 SVGAGI, per germline. The CDR3 has 14 amino acids. The CDR3, as DNA: TGTGCCAGCAGATCCTCGGGACTCCCCAATGAGCAGTTCTTC. Its translation: CASRSSGLPNEQFF.

This clone turned up a few times. The chain uses TRBV10-1 and TRBJ2-7, with 8 bases fitting TRBD2. Germline V gene sequence: CDR1 WNHNN, CDR2 SYGVQD (reference sequence). The CDR3 loop spans 16 amino acids. Trimming took 0 bases from V and 3 from J; bases not matched to a gene: 7. The CDR3, as DNA: TGCGCCAGCAGTGAGTCGCGGGGGGCGTCGCGCTACGAGCAGTACTTC. Protein product: CASSESRGASRYEQYF.

The V call is TRBV5-1, the J call TRBJ1-1, with a tentative D call TRBD1 (5 bases). This CDR3 comprises 16 residues. Germline loops: CDR1 SGHRS, CDR2 YFSETQ. V lost 2 bases and J 10 bases, leaving 24 bases between the germline ends. CDR3 sequence: CASSFNGGTFSLGAFF. DNA for the CDR3: TGCGCCAGCAGCTTCAATGGCGGGACTTTCTCCCTTGGAGCTTTCTTT.

The CDR3 region is CASSSGHWLPETQYF. The CDR3 DNA is TGTGCCAGCAGCTCGGGACATTGGTTGCCAGAGACCCAGTACTTC. The V gene is TRBV7-2, the J gene TRBJ2-5, with a tentative D call TRBD1 (6 bases). CDR3 length: 15 residues. Per the germline V gene, CDR1 is SGHTA and CDR2 is FQGNSA. V was pared by 4 bases and J by 4 bases, with 16 bases between.

This clone was picked up a small number of times. The chain couples TRBV4-2 to TRBJ1-6; a weak D match, TRBD1 (5 bases). Trimming stripped 4 bases from V and 4 bases from J, with 14 bases between. This CDR3 is 16 amino acids long. Germline CDR1 and CDR2: LGHNA and YNFKEQ. The CDR3 DNA sequence: TGTGCCAGCAGCCCACAAGTCGGGGGGTATAATTCACCCCTCCACTTT. This sequence encodes CASSPQVGGYNSPLHF.

The chain uses TRBV6-1 and TRBJ2-7; D is unclear. This CDR3 spans 16 amino acids. Germline lookup yields CDR1 MNHNS and CDR2 SASEGT. Trimming pared 0 bases from V and 4 bases from J, leaving 16 bases between. The CDR3 protein is CASSEARYDRSYEQYF. The CDR3 nucleotides read TGTGCCAGCAGTGAAGCGAGGTATGATCGGAGTTACGAGCAGTACTTC.

The chain is built from TRBV9 and TRBJ2-1; 12 bases map to TRBD2. The CDR3 runs to 17 residues. Germline lookup yields CDR1 SGDLS and CDR2 YYNGEE. V lost 3 bases and J lost 4; bases outside the gene matches: 8. The CDR3 loop is CASSATGLAGEYNEQFF. The CDR3, as DNA: TGTGCCAGCAGCGCGACGGGACTAGCGGGTGAATACAATGAGCAGTTCTTC. The full variable domain, rest sourced from reference TRBV9 and TRBJ2-1, is DSGVTQTPKHLITATGQRVTLRCSPRSGDLSVYWYQQSLDQGLQFLIQYYNGEERAKGNILERFSAQQFPDLHSELNLSSLELGDSALYFCASSATGLAGEYNEQFFGPGTRLTVL.